This T cell receptor (beta chain) is drawn from a study of T cells in Graves' hyperthyroidism and ophthalmopathy. Amplified TCR beta CDR3 regions derived from RNA transcripts. Researchers ran a first-round RT-PCR on the TCR CDR3 using the HTBI primer set. TCRdb used MiXCR to reprocess the multiplex PCR reads, holding one entry per CDR3 protein. The profile shows 500,000 to 800,000 distinct CDR3 sequences, around 13% of them singletons. General study points: A model using 13 V-J features told ophthalmopathy apart from stable hyperthyroidism.

The diagnostic basis comprised clinical symptoms, serum thyroxine and TRAb, thyroid ultrasound and orbital computed tomography. Concerning this clonotype itself: Its antigen is currently unknown.

This CDR3 contains 18 residues. With V trimmed by 1 base and J by 1 base, 8 bases remained unmatched. The sequenced sample was blood. The origin of this receptor is a woman between 50 and 59 years old with Graves' ophthalmopathy. The chain couples TRBV12-3 or TRBV12-4 to TRBJ2-1; the match to TRBD2 covers 9 bases. Written as DNA, the CDR3 is TGTGCCAGCAGTTTAGGGGCGGGAGGGGGGGGTTCCTACAATGAGCAGTTCTTC. It translates to CASSLGAGGGGSYNEQFF.